These 18 T cell receptor beta chains came from one sample sequenced in a study of T cells in Graves' hyperthyroidism and ophthalmopathy. Template material for amplifying TCR beta CDR3 regions consisted of RNA transcripts. Using the HTBI primer set, a first-round RT-PCR was run on the TCR CDR3. In TCRdb, the multiplex PCR reads were re-called with MiXCR into one record per CDR3 protein. This sample yields hundreds of thousands of distinct CDR3 sequences, of which roughly 14% are seen a single time; about 13% belongs to the top ten. Material for sequencing was blood. The source of these receptors is a man between 18 and 35 years old with Graves' ophthalmopathy.

This chain joins TRBV7-9 and TRBJ2-2, with 7 positions matching TRBD1. The CDR3 loop spans 15 amino acids. J gave up 7 bases and V 3 bases, and 8 bases lay outside the gene matches. Germline CDR1 reads SEHNR; CDR2 reads FQNEAQ (reference sequence). CDR3 sequence: CASSFSTGLGGELFF. The DNA for the CDR3 is TGTGCCAGCAGCTTTTCGACAGGGCTTGGCGGGGAGCTGTTTTTT.

In this sample, this clonotype turned up many times. The DNA of the CDR3 is TGTGCCATCAGTGAAGTGTTCTTCTACAATGAGCAGTTCTTC. It translates to CAISEVFFYNEQFF. V is TRBV10-3 and J is TRBJ2-1; D is unclear. CDR1 ENHRY and CDR2 SYGVKD come from the germline V gene. This CDR3 has 14 amino acids. Trimming left V 3 bases short and J 3 bases short, with 9 bases between.

This clonotype came up a few times. The gene calls are TRBV6-1 and TRBJ2-1; the match to TRBD1 covers 7 bases. J was trimmed by 0 bases and V by 6 bases; bases with no gene match: 20. Per the germline V gene, CDR1 is MNHNS and CDR2 is SASEGT. The CDR3 sequence is 20 residues long. The chain's CDR3 is CASSQQGSSWPVGSYNEQFF. The CDR3, as DNA: TGTGCCAGCAGCCAACAGGGGTCATCCTGGCCAGTAGGCTCCTACAATGAGCAGTTCTTC.

This clonotype was seen ten or more times. This CDR3 is CASSVEGSPSYEQYF. The CDR3 DNA sequence: TGTGCCAGCAGCGTAGAAGGGTCCCCCTCCTACGAGCAGTACTTC. The genes are TRBV9 and TRBJ2-7; no firm D call. V lost 0 bases to trimming and J lost 0 bases, with 10 bases between them. Germline loops: CDR1 SGDLS, CDR2 YYNGEE. The CDR3 sequence is 15 residues long.

This clonotype was detected many times. The CDR3 DNA is TGTGCCTGGAATGTAGCGGGAGGGTTCACCGGGGAGCTGTTTTTT. Amino acids: CAWNVAGGFTGELFF. The V gene is TRBV30, the J gene TRBJ2-2, with 11 bases lining up with TRBD2. The germline V gene encodes CDR1 GTSNPN and CDR2 SVGIG (reference sequence). V lost 4 bases, J lost 4 bases, and 5 bases stayed unmatched. This CDR3 is built from 15 residues.

This clonotype showed up many times. This rearrangement joins TRBV11-1 to TRBJ2-7, with D uncertain. Germline loops: CDR1 SGHAT, CDR2 FQDESV (reference sequence). This CDR3 spans 13 amino acids. The V gene lost 5 bases and the J gene lost 2 bases, with 10 bases spanning the gap. CDR3: CASSRRDPYEQYF. As DNA, the CDR3 is TGTGCCAGCAGCCGTAGGGATCCCTACGAGCAGTACTTC.

The chain joins TRBV19 to TRBJ1-3; TRBD1 matches 7 bases. V shed 4 bases and J 2 bases; nucleotides not matched to a gene: 8. The CDR3 is 16 residues long. The germline gives CDR1 LNHDA, CDR2 SQIVND (reference sequence). CDR3 sequence reads: CASSRGLTGAGNTIYF. The DNA of the CDR3 is TGTGCCAGTAGTAGGGGGCTAACAGGGGCTGGAAACACCATATATTTT.

This clonotype was seen ten or more times. The chain uses TRBV2 and TRBJ2-6, with TRBD1 identical over 8 bases. There are 17 residues in the CDR3. CDR1 SNHLY and CDR2 FYNNEI come from the germline V gene. The ends lost 7 bases at V and 0 bases at J; junction bases unmatched: 8. The CDR3 spells CASKSGTGASGANVLTF. CDR3 coding DNA: TGTGCCAGCAAGTCGGGGACAGGAGCCTCTGGGGCCAACGTCCTGACTTTC.

This clonotype was picked up a small number of times. This sequence may be a read error, since a much larger clone differs from it by one base. The V call is TRBV9, the J call TRBJ2-7; TRBD1 is a possible D gene (6 bases). The tail of the sequence fits TRBJ2-1 better, so the J call may be wrong. Germline assignment: CDR1 SGDLS and CDR2 YYNGEE. The CDR3 extends over 16 amino acids. CDR3 DNA sequence: TGTGCCAGCAGCGTAGCTTCCAGGGGAGACCCCTACGAGCAGTTCTTC. It yields the protein CASSVASRGDPYEQFF.

This clonotype was counted only a few times. This chain connects TRBV5-6 to TRBJ2-5; D is unclear. From germline, CDR1 is SGHDT and CDR2 YYEEEE. The CDR3 has 13 amino acids. V gave up 6 bases and J gave up 0 bases, with 9 bases separating them. The CDR3 spells CASNPLNQETQYF. As DNA, the CDR3 is TGTGCCAGCAACCCCTTGAACCAAGAGACCCAGTACTTC.

This clonotype was counted between two and nine times. The chain employs TRBV20-1 and TRBJ2-1, with TRBD2 matching 8 bases. V shed 4 bases and J 4 bases; nucleotides not matched to a gene: 3. Germline CDR1 DFQATT, CDR2 SNEGSKA (reference sequence). CDR3 size: 13 residues. CDR3 amino acids: CSAKAGGYNEQFF. In nucleotides, the CDR3 is TGCAGTGCTAAGGCGGGAGGTTACAATGAGCAGTTCTTC.

The V call is TRBV5-6, the J call TRBJ2-3; D unclear. Germline CDR1 reads SGHDT; CDR2 reads YYEEEE. Trimming cost V 4 bases and J 7 bases, with 7 bases left between them. The CDR3 sequence is 11 residues long. This chain's CDR3 is CASSRYNTQYF. The CDR3 region has the DNA TGTGCCAGCAGCCGCTATAATACGCAGTATTTT.

This clonotype appeared many times. The rearrangement joins TRBV7-2 to TRBJ2-1, with 7 bases lining up with TRBD2. This CDR3 comprises 15 residues. The trim removed 2 bases at V and 6 bases at J, leaving 7 bases unmatched. Per germline, CDR1 SGHTA and CDR2 FQGNSA. In DNA form, the CDR3 reads TGTGCCAGCAGCTTAATCGCGGGAGTCCTCAATGAGCAGTTCTTC. Encoded protein: CASSLIAGVLNEQFF.

The V call is TRBV19, the J call TRBJ1-3; no firm D call. The CDR3 contains 13 residues. In germline, CDR1 is LNHDA, CDR2 SQIVND (reference sequence). V lost 5 bases and J lost 0, with 5 bases in between. The CDR3 region has the DNA TGTGCCAGTAGTTTAGCCTCTGGAAACACCATATATTTT. Its translation is CASSLASGNTIYF.

This clonotype was counted between two and nine times. For the CDR3, the DNA is TGTGCCACCAGCAGAGATCAGGGTAGCAATCAGCCCCAGCATTTT. It codes for CATSRDQGSNQPQHF. V gene TRBV15 combines with J gene TRBJ1-5, with TRBD1 as a possible D gene (5 bases). V lost 0 bases and J lost 0, with 6 bases in between. Germline V lookup: CDR1 LNHNV, CDR2 YYDKDF (reference sequence). This CDR3 is 15 amino acids long.

Of note for this clonotype: A single base separates this from a much larger clone, so it may be a read error. The chain carries TRBV6-1 and TRBJ2-3; tentatively, D is TRBD1 (5 bases). Matching the DNA end better, TRBJ1-5 makes the J call doubtful. The CDR3 runs 14 residues. Germline-derived CDR1 and CDR2 are MNHNS and SASEGT. This CDR3 reads CASRQALFTDTQHF. As DNA, the CDR3 is TGTGCCAGCAGACAGGCTCTTTTCACAGATACGCAGCATTTT.

J is TRBJ2-1 and V is TRBV13, with 8 bases aligning to TRBD2. Germline CDR1 is PRHDT and CDR2 is FYEKMQ (reference sequence). Trimming removed 4 bases from V and 4 bases from J; junction bases left unmatched: 6. This CDR3 is built from 15 residues. As DNA, the CDR3 is TGTGCCAGCAGCTGGAGGACTAGCCAATACAATGAGCAGTTCTTC. It yields the protein CASSWRTSQYNEQFF.

This clonotype was counted ten times or more. V and J are TRBV10-3 and TRBJ1-1; 9 positions agree with TRBD1. Germline V gene lookup returns CDR1 ENHRY and CDR2 SYGVKD. V gave up 7 bases and J gave up 1 base; unmatched junction bases: 7. CDR3 size: 15 residues. The CDR3 loop reads CAITRQGVPNTEAFF. The CDR3 bases are TGTGCCATCACCCGACAGGGGGTACCGAACACTGAAGCTTTCTTT.